The 14 T cell receptor beta chains in this list originate from one sample, sequenced in a study of T cell responses to AZD1222 COVID-19 vaccine. Sequencing was performed with immunoSEQ multiplex PCR; in TCRdb, only in-frame clones are kept and a portion is missing. The sample has about 160,000 clones, around 90% seen once. Sample: peripheral blood, taken 28 days after the second AZD1222 dose. The source is an adult who received the AZD1222 COVID-19 vaccine.

The CDR3 sequence is CASSQDWGKLFF. The CDR3 DNA is TGTGCCAGCAGCCAAGACTGGGGAAAACTGTTTTTT. J is TRBJ1-4 and V is TRBV3-1 (or the pseudogene TRBV3-2), with D uncertain. The CDR3 is made up of 12 amino acids. Germline V gene lookup returns CDR1 LGHDT and CDR2 YNNKEL (reference sequence). V lost 0 bases and J 10 bases, leaving 6 bases between the germline ends.

The chain links TRBV2 to TRBJ1-1, with D hard to call. Germline V gene sequence: CDR1 SNHLY, CDR2 FYNNEI. With 2 bases removed from V and 1 base from J, the gap between germline ends came to 8 bases. This CDR3 comprises 14 residues. CDR3 nucleotide sequence: TGTGCCAGCAGTGAAAGAACGGGGAACACTGAAGCTTTCTTT. This sequence encodes CASSERTGNTEAFF.

The chain couples TRBV12-3 or TRBV12-4 to TRBJ1-1; D is unclear. The CDR3 is 11 residues long. Between the trimmed V and J ends, which lost 10 bases and 8 bases, there was a span of 14 bases. CDR3 nucleotides: TGTGCCACCCAGACCTTCACCGAAGCTTTCTTT. This translates into CATQTFTEAFF.

The chain joins TRBV6-5 to TRBJ1-2; D possibly corresponds to TRBD1 (5 bases). Germline V lookup: CDR1 MNHEY, CDR2 SVGAGI. Trimming removed 5 bases at V and 4 bases at J, with 14 bases between. The CDR3 runs 14 residues. The CDR3 reads CASSPRQSSYGYTF. The CDR3 bases are TGTGCCAGCAGTCCTAGACAGTCCTCCTATGGCTACACCTTC.

The chain carries TRBV27 and TRBJ2-2; 12 bases are shared with TRBD1. With 2 bases clipped from V and 8 bases from J, the junction kept 9 bases outside the gene matches. The CDR3 covers 17 residues. Germline CDR1 MNHEY, CDR2 SMNVEV (reference sequence). This CDR3 is CASSLLFGTGGSGELFF. The CDR3 coding sequence is TGTGCCAGCAGTTTACTTTTCGGGACAGGGGGCTCTGGGGAGCTGTTTTTT.

The chain joins TRBV6-5 to TRBJ2-1; the D gene is possibly TRBD2 (6 bases). Trimming took off 7 bases at V and 3 bases at J, with 16 bases between the two ends. The length of the CDR3 is 15 residues. Germline V gene data show CDR1 as MNHEY and CDR2 as SVGAGI. In DNA, the CDR3 is TGTGCCAGCAATTTACAGGAGGGGAGCTACAATGAGCAGTTCTTC. It encodes CASNLQEGSYNEQFF.

The chain combines TRBV28 with TRBJ2-7, with D maybe TRBD1 (5 bases). Trimming took 4 bases from V and 5 from J, leaving 15 bases between them. The V gene's germline CDR1 is MDHEN and CDR2 SYDVKM. The CDR3 runs to 14 residues. CDR3 residues: CASSSAGYPHEQYF. The CDR3 DNA reads as TGTGCCAGCAGTTCCGCAGGGTACCCCCACGAGCAGTACTTC.

The table lists this clone with a count of one. CDR3 loop: CATISPCWVSDTQYF. CDR3 sequence (DNA): TGTGCCACCATTTCCCCCTGCTGGGTTTCAGATACGCAGTATTTT. The chain is built from TRBV24-1 and TRBJ2-3; D gene unclear. CDR3 size: 15 residues. The V end lost 8 bases, the J end lost 4 bases, and 18 bases lay between the germline ends. Germline CDR1 and CDR2: KGHDR and SFDVKD.

This clone occurred once. The rearrangement links TRBV7-9 to TRBJ2-2; a weak D match, TRBD2 (6 bases). V lost 3 bases and J 6 bases, leaving 14 bases between the germline ends. Germline-derived CDR1 and CDR2 are SEHNR and FQNEAQ (reference sequence). The CDR3 has 15 amino acids. CDR3 residues: CASSFSGTSSGELFF. As DNA, the CDR3 is TGTGCCAGCAGCTTCTCCGGGACTTCTTCCGGGGAGCTGTTTTTT.

The genes are TRBV6-7 and TRBJ1-4; perhaps TRBD1 as D (5 bases). TRBV6-7 is an ORF, with its function uncertain. This CDR3 spans 16 amino acids. V was trimmed by 6 bases and J by 4 bases, leaving 18 bases between them. CDR3 nucleotides: TGTGCCAGCAGCTTTCTCCTACAGGCCTTTAATGAAAAACTGTTTTTT. It translates to CASSFLLQAFNEKLFF.

The chain recombines TRBV4-1 with TRBJ2-5; the match to TRBD2 covers 10 bases. J was trimmed by 5 bases and V by 1 base; bases with no gene match: 10. Germline V gene lookup returns CDR1 MGHRA and CDR2 YSYEKL. The CDR3 is 17 amino acids. CDR3 coding DNA: TGCGCCAGCAGCCAAGGAAGGAGCGGGGGGGCCGAGGAGACCCAGTACTTC. It codes for CASSQGRSGGAEETQYF.

The genes are TRBV7-9 and TRBJ2-1; TRBD2 aligns across 10 bases. Germline CDR1 and CDR2: SEHNR and FQNEAQ (reference sequence). The CDR3 has 15 residues. After removal of 1 base from V and 5 bases from J, the junction contained 2 bases not matched to a gene. CDR3 DNA sequence: TGTGCCAGCAGCTTAGAACTAGCGGGGAACAATGAGCAGTTCTTC. The encoded protein is CASSLELAGNNEQFF.

This chain uses TRBV23-1 with TRBJ2-2; TRBD1 matches 7 bases. TRBV23-1 qualifies as an ORF whose function is uncertain. The CDR3 runs 13 residues. V lost 6 bases to trimming and J lost 6 bases; unmatched junction nucleotides: 4. The CDR3, as DNA: TGCGCCAGCAGCCCGACAGGGCCCGGGGAGCTGTTTTTT. It specifies CASSPTGPGELFF.

J is TRBJ1-5 and V is TRBV10-3, with D hard to call. The CDR3 runs 14 residues. Trimming removed 4 bases at V and 0 bases at J, with 7 bases between. Germline CDR1 reads ENHRY; CDR2 reads SYGVKD. CDR3 nucleotide sequence: TGTGCCATCAGTGCACAGAATAGCAATCAGCCCCAGCATTTT. Translation gives CAISAQNSNQPQHF.